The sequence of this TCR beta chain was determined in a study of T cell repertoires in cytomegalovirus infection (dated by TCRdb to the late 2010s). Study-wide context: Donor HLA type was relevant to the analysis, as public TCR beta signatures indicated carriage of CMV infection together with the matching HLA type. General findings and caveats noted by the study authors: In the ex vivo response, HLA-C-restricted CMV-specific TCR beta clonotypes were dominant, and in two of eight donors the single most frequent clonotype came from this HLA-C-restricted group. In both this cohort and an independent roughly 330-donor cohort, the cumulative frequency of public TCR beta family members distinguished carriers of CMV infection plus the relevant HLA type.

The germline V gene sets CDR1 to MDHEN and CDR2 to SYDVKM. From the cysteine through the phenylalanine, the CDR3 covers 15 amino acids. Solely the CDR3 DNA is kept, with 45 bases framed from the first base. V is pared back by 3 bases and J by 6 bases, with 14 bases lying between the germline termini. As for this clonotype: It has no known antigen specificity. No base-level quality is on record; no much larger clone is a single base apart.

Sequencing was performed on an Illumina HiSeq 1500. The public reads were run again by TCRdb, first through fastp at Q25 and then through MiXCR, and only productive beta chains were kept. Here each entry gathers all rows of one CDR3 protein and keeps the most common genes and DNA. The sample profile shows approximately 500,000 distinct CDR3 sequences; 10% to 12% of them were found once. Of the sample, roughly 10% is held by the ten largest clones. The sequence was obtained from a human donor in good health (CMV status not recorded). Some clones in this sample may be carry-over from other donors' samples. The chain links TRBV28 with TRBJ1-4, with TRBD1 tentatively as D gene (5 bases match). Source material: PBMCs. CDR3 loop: CASSFPGGKDEKLFF. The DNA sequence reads TGTGCCAGCAGTTTCCCGGGGGGAAAGGATGAAAAACTGTTTTTT.